This T cell receptor beta chain was captured in a study of CD8+ T cells in alopecia areata. This clone appeared many times. The antigen remains unidentified. Each gene name is a mouse one. The read is 4 residues too short to cover the CDR3 end, so that end is filled in from the germline J gene. The V and J ends lost 2 bases and 0 bases respectively, with 7 bases between them. The CDR3 runs to 14 residues. The germline gives CDR1 NNHDY, CDR2 SYVADS. cDNA reverse transcribed from extracted RNA served as the sequencing template. Generated by immunoSEQ multiplex PCR, the TCRdb table keeps only in-frame clones and is missing some. The sample yields approximately 280,000 clones, without any singletons. Study-level results: Patients shared TCRs less clearly than mice did, possibly owing to HLA.

On the basis of CD4, CD8alpha, NKG2D, NKG2ACE and other markers, pooled cutaneous lymph node cells were sorted. This rearrangement joins TRBV13-3 to TRBJ2-3, with unresolved D. This clonotype originated in a C3H/HeJ mouse with alopecia areata. Mice of this strain are of MHC haplotype H2-k. The sequenced material came from CD4+ T cells sorted from a lymph node. The CDR3 loop reads CASSERSSAETLYF. The sequenced CDR3 bases are TGTGCCAGCAGTGAGAGGTCGAGTGCAGAA.